Presented here are 27 T cell receptor beta chains from one specimen sequenced in a study of tumor and adjacent non-tumor tissue in lung cancer. TCRbeta libraries were built with three rounds of nested PCR, modified from ARM-PCR. From the multiplex PCR reads, TCRdb called clonotypes with MiXCR, one entry per CDR3 protein. Among around 200,000 distinct CDR3 sequences listed, over 55% were seen once. The template was RNA from unsorted bulk tissue. Sample: lung tumor tissue. The receptors come from a man between 60 and 75 years old with non-small cell lung cancer.

With regard to this clonotype: One end of the junction varies from germline; a read error may be responsible. V gene TRBV6-1 combines with J gene TRBJ1-4; D is ambiguous. CDR3 size: 14 residues. The germline V gene encodes CDR1 MNHNS and CDR2 SASEGT. CDR3 DNA: TGTGCCAGCAACCCACGGGCAACTAATGAAAAAATGTTTTTT. Translation: CASNPRATNEKMFF.

V gene TRBV29-1 combines with J gene TRBJ2-7, with TRBD2 identical over 8 bases. From germline, CDR1 is SQVTM and CDR2 ANQGSEA. The CDR3 is made up of 13 amino acids. The V gene end was trimmed by 8 bases and the J gene end by 6 bases; junction bases not matched to a gene: 12. CDR3 loop: CSLTVAGTGEQYF. In DNA form, the CDR3 reads TGCAGCCTAACGGTAGCGGGAACTGGCGAGCAGTACTTC.

V gene TRBV20-1 combines with J gene TRBJ1-6; D gene ambiguous. This CDR3 spans 15 amino acids. V gave up 5 bases and J gave up 7 bases, with 18 bases separating them. Germline V CDR1 and CDR2: DFQATT, SNEGSKA (reference sequence). CDR3: CSASTPWGANSPLHF. The DNA of the CDR3 is TGCAGTGCTTCTACCCCATGGGGAGCCAATTCACCCCTCCACTTT.

In this sample, this clonotype turned up a few times. Because it lacks the conserved phenylalanine or tryptophan at the end, this CDR3 is likely a read error. The chain links TRBV12-3 or TRBV12-4 to TRBJ1-5; D possibly corresponds to TRBD1 (5 bases). The V end was cut by 2 bases, the J end by 6 bases, with 20 bases between. The CDR3 is 17 residues long. CDR3 DNA: TGTGCCAGCAGTTTACGTACCGGGGGGGAGGTCCGTCAGCCCCAGCATTCT. Its protein is CASSLRTGGEVRQPQHS.

Details on this clonotype: The junction departs from the called germline gene at one end, perhaps through a read error. This chain joins TRBV20-1 and TRBJ2-5; TRBD1 matches at 9 bases. Germline CDR1 DFQATT, CDR2 SNEGSKA (reference sequence). The CDR3 has 13 amino acids. As DNA, the CDR3 is TGCATTGCTTGGACAGGGGTTGGGGAGACCCAGTACTTC. Its protein product is CIAWTGVGETQYF.

The rearrangement joins TRBV25-1 to TRBJ1-4; D is uncertain. CDR1 MGHDK and CDR2 SYGVNS come from the germline V gene. Between the trimmed V and J ends, which lost 4 bases and 8 bases, there was a span of 17 bases. The CDR3 is made up of 15 amino acids. The CDR3 here is CASSGLGGFLEKLFF. CDR3 nucleotide sequence: TGTGCCAGCAGTGGACTGGGCGGGTTTTTGGAAAAACTGTTTTTT.

This clonotype has only a few counts. As the CDR3 is not closed by the conserved phenylalanine or tryptophan, this likely results from a read error. The rearrangement links TRBV6-5 to TRBJ1-3, with a tentative D call TRBD1 (5 bases). Per germline, CDR1 MNHEY and CDR2 SVGAGI. The CDR3 is 14 residues long. Trimming left V 10 bases short and J 0 bases short, with 13 bases between. CDR3 bases: TGTGCCAACAGCTCCGGGACCTCTGGAAACACCATATATCTT. It yields the protein CANSSGTSGNTIYL.

The genes are TRBV4-1 and TRBJ2-3; D remains ambiguous. The V gene's germline CDR1 is MGHRA and CDR2 YSYEKL. The CDR3 runs 14 residues. The V end was cut by 0 bases, the J end by 3 bases, with 7 bases between. Written as DNA, the CDR3 is TGCGCCAGCAGCCAAGAAGAACAGACAGATACGCAGTATTTT. This sequence encodes CASSQEEQTDTQYF.

Details on this clonotype: The germline gene is not matched at one end of the junction; a read error may be the cause. V and J are TRBV6-2 or TRBV6-3 and TRBJ2-1; D is uncertain. Per the germline V gene, CDR1 is MNHEY and CDR2 is SVGEGT. This CDR3 has 15 amino acids. The DNA of the CDR3 is TGTGCCAGCAGTTCTAGTGGGAAGGTCTACAATGAGCAGTCCTTC. It codes for CASSSSGKVYNEQSF.

Regarding this clonotype: It may be a read error: a sequence one base away is much more abundant. The CDR3 reads CAANVEETQYF. Written as DNA, the CDR3 is TGTGCCGCGAACGTAGAGGAGACCCAGTACTTC. The chain uses TRBV12-3 or TRBV12-4 and TRBJ2-5; D call uncertain. The CDR3 covers 11 residues. V lost 11 bases and J 5 bases, leaving 12 bases between the germline ends.

As concerns this clonotype: Compared with germline, one end of the junction differs, possibly owing to a read error. The chain carries TRBV11-2 and TRBJ2-7; D might be TRBD1 (5 bases). This CDR3 is 11 amino acids long. Looked up from germline, CDR1 is SGHAT and CDR2 is FQNNGV. The CDR3 loop is CSSRKGVDQYF. CDR3 coding DNA: TGTTCCAGCAGGAAAGGGGTCGACCAGTACTTC.

To note about this clonotype: The conserved closing phenylalanine or tryptophan is absent in this CDR3, likely reflecting a read error. The CDR3 protein is CNAQDDEQYY. The CDR3 DNA is TGCAACGCTCAGGATGACGAGCAGTACTAC. The chain joins TRBV29-1 to TRBJ2-7; D uncertain. The CDR3 consists of 10 residues. From germline, CDR1 is SQVTM and CDR2 ANQGSEA.

This clonotype was counted a few times. The V and J genes are TRBV4-3 and TRBJ2-7, with 11 nucleotides matching TRBD1. CDR1 is LGHNA, CDR2 YSLEER, per germline. Trimming at V came to 3 bases and at J to 3 bases, leaving 7 bases not matched to a gene. The CDR3 runs 16 residues. The CDR3 DNA is TGCGCCAGCAGCCAGAACTCCGGGACAGGGGGCTACGAGCAGTACTTC. Its protein is CASSQNSGTGGYEQYF.

The table lists this clonotype with a count of one. This may stem from a read error, because a much larger clone lies one nucleotide away. This chain uses TRBV12-3 or TRBV12-4 with TRBJ1-2; a weak D match, TRBD1 (5 bases). This CDR3 has 13 residues. V gave up 3 bases and J gave up 8 bases, with 13 bases separating them. The CDR3 is CASSFRQMRGYTF. The CDR3 DNA sequence: TGTGCCAGCAGTTTCCGACAGATGCGGGGCTACACCTTC.

The chain couples TRBV11-2 to TRBJ1-1; maybe TRBD1 (5 bases). The length of the CDR3 is 15 residues. Germline lookup yields CDR1 SGHAT and CDR2 FQNNGV. Trimming took off 3 bases at V and 2 bases at J, with 13 bases between the two ends. The CDR3 reads CASSFTDMVNTEAFF. CDR3 DNA sequence: TGTGCCAGCAGCTTCACGGACATGGTAAACACTGAAGCTTTCTTT.

This clonotype was counted a single time. This chain connects TRBV20-1 to TRBJ2-7; a possible D gene is TRBD2 (6 bases). The CDR3 spans 11 residues. The V gene lost 4 bases and the J gene lost 6 bases, with 10 bases spanning the gap. Per the germline V gene, CDR1 is DFQATT and CDR2 is SNEGSKA (reference sequence). Here the CDR3 reads CSAIGDFEQYF. For the CDR3, the DNA is TGCAGTGCTATAGGGGACTTCGAGCAGTACTTC.

This clonotype was counted once. The gene calls are TRBV7-9 and TRBJ2-1; 13 bases are shared with TRBD2. V was clipped by 0 bases and J by 8 bases; unmatched bases: 10. Germline V gives CDR1 SEHNR, CDR2 FQNEAQ (reference sequence). The length of the CDR3 is 18 residues. Here the CDR3 reads CASSLASGLAGALDEQFF. Written as DNA, the CDR3 is TGTGCCAGCAGCTTAGCGTCTGGACTAGCGGGAGCACTGGATGAGCAGTTCTTC.

The V call is TRBV20-1, the J call TRBJ2-5; TRBD2 matches 7 bases. The CDR3 spans 15 residues. Germline trimming cut 2 bases from V and 13 bases from J; bases unmatched to any gene: 19. Per germline, CDR1 DFQATT and CDR2 SNEGSKA (reference sequence). Written as DNA, the CDR3 is TGCAGTGCTAGATACTGGGAGGGAGTCCAAGAGACTCGGTACTTC. It yields the protein CSARYWEGVQETRYF.

As for this clonotype: Compared with germline, one end of the junction differs, possibly owing to a read error. The V gene is TRBV11-3, the J gene TRBJ2-3; TRBD2 might be the D (5 bases). CDR3 length: 14 residues. Germline V lookup: CDR1 SGHNT, CDR2 YENEEA. CDR3 region: CANSLDYPWSTQYF. The CDR3 bases are TGTGCCAACAGCCTAGACTACCCCTGGAGTACGCAGTATTTT.

This chain connects TRBV11-2 to TRBJ1-2, with a weak D call TRBD1 (6 bases). Germline CDR1 reads SGHAT; CDR2 reads FQNNGV. This CDR3 comprises 14 residues. The ends were cut back, 10 bases at V and 8 bases at J, with 23 bases in the middle. CDR3 nucleotide sequence: TGTGCCATCAGTATACAAGGGGACATTCAAGGCTACACCTTC. Translated, it gives CAISIQGDIQGYTF. The full variable domain, in which reference TRBV11-2 and TRBJ1-2 provide the parts outside the CDR3, is EAGVAQSPRYKIIEKRQSVAFWCNPISGHATLYWYQQILGQGPKLLIQFQNNGVVDDSQLPKDRFSAERLKGVDSTLKIQPAKLEDSAVYLCAISIQGDIQGYTFGSGTRLTVV.

The count of this clonotype is one. At one end the junction does not follow the germline gene, possibly because of a read error. The J gene is TRBJ2-7, the V gene TRBV20-1, with D tentatively TRBD1 or TRBD2 (7 bases each). The CDR3 contains 13 residues. Germline V gene sequence: CDR1 DFQATT, CDR2 SNEGSKA (reference sequence). The chain's CDR3 is CSVRSGGVYEQYF. The CDR3 nucleotides read TGCAGTGTTAGATCAGGGGGGGTCTACGAGCAGTACTTC.

As to this clonotype: No conserved phenylalanine or tryptophan is present at the end of the CDR3, so a read error is the likely explanation. The chain recombines TRBV6-1 with TRBJ2-5; 8 positions agree with TRBD1. V was clipped by 5 bases and J by 1 base; unmatched bases: 6. This CDR3 region has 15 residues. Germline CDR1 is MNHNS and CDR2 is SASEGT. The DNA of the CDR3 is TGTGCCAGCAGTAAAGGACAGGGCTTCCAAGAGACCCAGTACTTA. Amino acid sequence: CASSKGQGFQETQYL.

This clonotype was seen repeatedly, ten times or more. This sequence joins TRBV29-1 and TRBJ2-7; 7 bases match TRBD2. The CDR3 spans 17 residues. Germline CDR1 is SQVTM and CDR2 is ANQGSEA. The trim removed 2 bases at V and 1 base at J, leaving 14 bases unmatched. The chain's CDR3 is CSVEKVSASGLSYEQYF. The CDR3 coding sequence is TGCAGCGTTGAAAAGGTTTCCGCTAGCGGTCTTTCCTACGAGCAGTACTTC.

Of note for this clonotype: One end of the junction does not line up with germline, which may come from a read error. This sequence joins TRBV11-2 and TRBJ1-1; TRBD1 matches 7 bases. Germline V gene lookup returns CDR1 SGHAT and CDR2 FQNNGV. The CDR3 has 15 amino acids. CDR3 bases: TGTGTCAGCAGCTTTCAGGGGGTTTGGAACACCGAGGCTTTCTTT. Translating it yields CVSSFQGVWNTEAFF.

This clonotype was observed a single time. The chain uses TRBV20-1 and TRBJ2-1; 7 positions match TRBD2. Germline V gene sequence: CDR1 DFQATT, CDR2 SNEGSKA (reference sequence). Unmatched junction bases numbered 17, after V lost 3 bases and J lost 12 bases. The CDR3 contains 15 residues. CDR3 sequence reads: CSARDSQGGIFVQFF. The CDR3, as DNA: TGCAGTGCTAGGGATAGTCAGGGAGGGATCTTTGTGCAGTTCTTC.

Note on this clonotype: Sequence at one end of the junction differs from germline and may be a read error. CDR3: CASTGTSEDTNTQYF. DNA for the CDR3: TGTGCCAGCACAGGGACTAGCGAGGACACAAATACGCAGTATTTT. The V call is TRBV12-3 or TRBV12-4, the J call TRBJ2-3; 10 bases line up with TRBD2. This CDR3 is built from 15 residues.

The sample holds many counts of this clonotype. The rearrangement uses TRBV20-1 and TRBJ1-6; D is unresolved. The CDR3 has 12 residues. V was clipped by 6 bases and J by 7 bases, with 10 bases between them. Germline CDR1 reads DFQATT; CDR2 reads SNEGSKA (reference sequence). The CDR3 coding sequence is TGCAGTGCCTGGGAAGGGAATTCACCCCTCCACTTT. It is translated as CSAWEGNSPLHF.